What follows are 17 T cell receptor beta chains derived from one specimen sequenced in a study of Graves' ophthalmopathy and Graves' hyperthyroidism. Beta-chain TCR CDR3 regions were amplified from RNA transcripts. HTBI primers served in a first-round RT-PCR, which a second-round multiplex PCR followed. Using its own MiXCR run on the multiplex PCR reads, TCRdb lists one record per CDR3 protein. The data hold about 1.1 million distinct CDR3 sequences, with about 35% observed a single time. The sample was peripheral blood or thyroid tissue (not recorded which). These receptors came from an adult man with Graves' hyperthyroidism.

This chain joins TRBV10-3 and TRBJ1-2; no firm D call. In germline, CDR1 is ENHRY, CDR2 SYGVKD. The V and J ends lost 1 base and 12 bases respectively, with 15 bases between them. This CDR3 spans 13 amino acids. CDR3 sequence: CAISEWAGSGNTF. CDR3 in DNA: TGTGCCATCAGTGAGTGGGCAGGCTCTGGAAACACCTTC.

This clonotype was observed many times. The chain joins TRBV2 to TRBJ1-1, with D maybe TRBD1 (5 bases). CDR1 is SNHLY, CDR2 FYNNEI, per germline. V lost 1 base to trimming and J lost 6 bases, with 15 bases between them. The CDR3 loop spans 15 amino acids. The chain's CDR3 is CASSEGAQGVSEAFF. In nucleotides, the CDR3 is TGTGCCAGCAGTGAAGGGGCCCAGGGTGTCTCTGAAGCTTTCTTT. Looking up the rest from reference TRBV2 and TRBJ1-1 gives the full variable domain: EPEVTQTPSHQVTQMGQEVILRCVPISNHLYFYWYRQILGQKVEFLVSFYNNEISEKSEIFDDQFSVERPDGSNFTLKIRSTKLEDSAMYFCASSEGAQGVSEAFFGQGTRLTVV.

This rearrangement joins TRBV29-1 to TRBJ2-7, with 7 bases fitting TRBD1. This CDR3 spans 13 amino acids. Germline CDR1 and CDR2: SQVTM and ANQGSEA. Trimming took 4 bases from V and 3 from J; bases not matched to a gene: 6. The CDR3 nucleotides read TGCAGCGTTGTTGAGGCAGGGGGCTACGAGCAGTACTTC. Translated: CSVVEAGGYEQYF.

The table lists this clonotype with many counts. This sequence joins TRBV2 and TRBJ1-2; possibly TRBD1 for D (5 bases). The V end was cut by 2 bases, the J end by 0 bases, with 7 bases between. Germline-derived CDR1 and CDR2 are SNHLY and FYNNEI. The CDR3 runs 14 residues. The DNA of the CDR3 is TGTGCCAGCAGTGAACGGGGCCCTAACTATGGCTACACCTTC. This gives the protein CASSERGPNYGYTF.

The chain recombines TRBV19 with TRBJ2-7, with D maybe TRBD1 (6 bases). This CDR3 is built from 16 residues. The germline V and J ends were trimmed by 6 bases and 3 bases, with 21 bases remaining between them. Germline V CDR1 and CDR2: LNHDA, SQIVND (reference sequence). DNA for the CDR3: TGTGCCAGTAGCCCGTCCCCGCAGGGGTTTTACTACGAGCAGTACTTC. Protein product: CASSPSPQGFYYEQYF.

This clonotype has a handful of counts. The chain's CDR3 is CASSLVGGGFGTEAFF. In DNA, the CDR3 is TGTGCCAGCAGCTTGGTTGGAGGGGGCTTCGGCACTGAAGCTTTCTTT. The J gene is TRBJ1-1, the V gene TRBV5-4, with 7 nucleotides matching TRBD1. CDR1 is SGHNT, CDR2 YYREEE, per germline (reference sequence). The CDR3 length is 16 residues. V dropped 0 bases and J dropped 4; count of bases not matched to a gene: 9.

The rearrangement uses TRBV20-1 and TRBJ2-5; D unresolved. The V and J ends lost 7 bases and 2 bases respectively, with 11 bases between them. The CDR3 runs to 12 residues. Germline V lookup: CDR1 DFQATT, CDR2 SNEGSKA (reference sequence). This CDR3 reads CSVFTEQETQYF. DNA for the CDR3: TGCAGTGTGTTTACAGAACAAGAGACCCAGTACTTC.

This clonotype appeared a single time. The chain employs TRBV3-1 and TRBJ2-2; D is unclear. Trimming took 0 bases from V and 7 from J, leaving 6 bases between them. The CDR3 runs 13 residues. Germline V gene sequence: CDR1 LGHDT, CDR2 YNNKEL (reference sequence). CDR3 amino acids: CASSQDHDGELFF. CDR3 nucleotides: TGTGCCAGCAGCCAAGATCACGACGGGGAGCTGTTTTTT.

This clonotype appeared many times. V and J are TRBV7-6 and TRBJ2-7; TRBD1 matches 9 bases. With V trimmed by 6 bases and J by 4 bases, 10 bases remained unmatched. The CDR3 loop spans 15 amino acids. Germline CDR1 SGHVS, CDR2 FNYEAQ. The CDR3 coding sequence is TGTGCCAGCAGTGACCCGGGACAGGGCCTTTACGAGCAGTACTTC. This codes for CASSDPGQGLYEQYF.

The chain carries TRBV20-1 and TRBJ1-5, with unresolved D. From germline, CDR1 is DFQATT and CDR2 SNEGSKA (reference sequence). The CDR3 extends over 13 amino acids. V lost 6 bases and J 0 bases, leaving 9 bases between the germline ends. The CDR3 sequence: CSACENSNQPQHF. CDR3 DNA: TGCAGTGCCTGTGAAAATAGCAATCAGCCCCAGCATTTT.

This clonotype was picked up many times. V is TRBV19 and J is TRBJ1-2; possible D gene TRBD1, 6 bases. This CDR3 has 13 residues. V gave up 5 bases and J gave up 4 bases, with 11 bases separating them. Germline loops: CDR1 LNHDA, CDR2 SQIVND (reference sequence). This CDR3 reads CASSVLDSYGYTF. The CDR3 DNA reads TGTGCCAGTAGTGTCTTGGACAGCTATGGCTACACCTTC.

V gene TRBV20-1 combines with J gene TRBJ2-7; D is possibly TRBD2 (6 bases). In germline, CDR1 is DFQATT, CDR2 SNEGSKA (reference sequence). V was trimmed by 5 bases and J by 1 base, leaving 18 bases between them. The CDR3 runs 15 residues. CDR3 protein: CSAPRSGGTSYEQYF. CDR3 in DNA: TGCAGTGCTCCCCGTTCTGGAGGGACTTCCTACGAGCAGTACTTC.

In the case of this clonotype: Compared with germline, one end of the junction differs, possibly owing to a read error. The chain employs TRBV7-2 and TRBJ2-3; TRBD1 matches 8 bases. Germline V gives CDR1 SGHTA, CDR2 FQGNSA. The CDR3 spans 18 residues. Written as DNA, the CDR3 is TGTGCCAGCGGCTTCCGTTTTCTGTTGACAGGGGAGGCAGATACGCAGTATTTT. Its protein is CASGFRFLLTGEADTQYF.

This clonotype was seen many times. This chain links TRBV7-9 with TRBJ1-4; D is unresolved. Trimming removed 3 bases at V and 0 bases at J, with 20 bases between. The CDR3 runs 19 residues. Germline assignment: CDR1 SEHNR and CDR2 FQNEAQ (reference sequence). In DNA, the CDR3 is TGTGCCAGCAGCTTCCGACCGGTTCTTTTAGGGACAACTAATGAAAAACTGTTTTTT. Amino acids: CASSFRPVLLGTTNEKLFF.

The sample holds many counts of this clonotype. The chain joins TRBV19 to TRBJ1-1; D is possibly TRBD1 (6 bases). Trimming pared 6 bases from V and 2 bases from J, leaving 13 bases between. The CDR3 has 14 amino acids. The germline gives CDR1 LNHDA, CDR2 SQIVND (reference sequence). The CDR3 region is CASSADRINTEAFF. DNA of the CDR3: TGTGCCAGTAGCGCCGACAGGATAAACACTGAAGCTTTCTTT.

The chain couples TRBV9 to TRBJ1-1, with 10 bases matching TRBD1. CDR3 length: 17 amino acids. J was trimmed by 4 bases and V by 4 bases; bases with no gene match: 13. Germline V gene sequence: CDR1 SGDLS, CDR2 YYNGEE. The CDR3 DNA follows: TGTGCCAGCAGCCCGAACGGACAGGGGGTGGGGGGCACTGAAGCTTTCTTT. Translated: CASSPNGQGVGGTEAFF.

The gene calls are TRBV4-2 and TRBJ1-2; 7 positions match TRBD1. The CDR3 is made up of 15 amino acids. J lost 4 bases, V lost 4 bases, and 9 bases had no gene match. Per germline, CDR1 LGHNA and CDR2 YNFKEQ. CDR3 coding DNA: TGTGCCAGCAGCCTACAATACACAGGGGTCTATGGCTACACCTTC. Translating it yields CASSLQYTGVYGYTF.